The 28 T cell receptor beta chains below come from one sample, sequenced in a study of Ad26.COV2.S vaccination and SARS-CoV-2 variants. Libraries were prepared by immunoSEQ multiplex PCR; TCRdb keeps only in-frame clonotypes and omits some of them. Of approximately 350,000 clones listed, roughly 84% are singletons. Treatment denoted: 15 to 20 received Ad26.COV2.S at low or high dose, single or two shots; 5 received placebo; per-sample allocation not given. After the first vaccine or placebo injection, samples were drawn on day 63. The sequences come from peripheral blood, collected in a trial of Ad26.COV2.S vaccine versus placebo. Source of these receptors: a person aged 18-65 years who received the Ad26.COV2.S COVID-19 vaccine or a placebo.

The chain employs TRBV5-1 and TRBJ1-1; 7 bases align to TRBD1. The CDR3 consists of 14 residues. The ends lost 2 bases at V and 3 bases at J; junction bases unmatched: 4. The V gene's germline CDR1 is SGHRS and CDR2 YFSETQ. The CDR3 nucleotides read TGCGCCAGCAGCTTACAGGGGAGGGACACTGAAGCTTTCTTT. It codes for CASSLQGRDTEAFF.

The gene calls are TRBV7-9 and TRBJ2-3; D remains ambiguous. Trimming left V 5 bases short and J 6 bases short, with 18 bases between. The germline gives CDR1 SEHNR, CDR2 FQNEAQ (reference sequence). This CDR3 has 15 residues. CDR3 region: CASSHAGPTADTQYF. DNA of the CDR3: TGTGCCAGCAGCCACGCCGGGCCAACGGCGGATACGCAGTATTTT.

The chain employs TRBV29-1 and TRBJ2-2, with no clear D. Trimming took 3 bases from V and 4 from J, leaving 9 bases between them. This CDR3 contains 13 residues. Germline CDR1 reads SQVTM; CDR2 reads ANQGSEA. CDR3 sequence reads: CSVDTESTGELFF. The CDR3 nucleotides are TGCAGCGTTGATACGGAAAGCACCGGGGAGCTGTTTTTT.

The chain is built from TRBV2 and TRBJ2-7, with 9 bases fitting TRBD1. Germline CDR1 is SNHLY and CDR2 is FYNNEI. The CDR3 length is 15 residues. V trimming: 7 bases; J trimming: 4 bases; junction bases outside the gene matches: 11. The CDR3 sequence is CASTNHRDRVYEQYF. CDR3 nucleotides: TGTGCCAGCACCAACCACCGGGACAGGGTATACGAGCAGTACTTC.

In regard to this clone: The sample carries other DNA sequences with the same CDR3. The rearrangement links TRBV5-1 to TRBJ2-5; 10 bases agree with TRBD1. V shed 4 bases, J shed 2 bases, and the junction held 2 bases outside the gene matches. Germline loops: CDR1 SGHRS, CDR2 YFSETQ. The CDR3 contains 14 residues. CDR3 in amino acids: CASSLGQGQETQYF. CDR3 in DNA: TGCGCCAGCAGCCTGGGACAGGGGCAAGAGACCCAGTACTTC.

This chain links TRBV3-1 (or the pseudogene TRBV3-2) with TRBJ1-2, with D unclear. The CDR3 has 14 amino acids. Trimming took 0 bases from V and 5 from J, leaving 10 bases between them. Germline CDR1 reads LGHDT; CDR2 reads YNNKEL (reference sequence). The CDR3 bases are TGTGCCAGCAGCCAAGAGGAGACGCTTTATGGCTACACCTTC. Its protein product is CASSQEETLYGYTF.

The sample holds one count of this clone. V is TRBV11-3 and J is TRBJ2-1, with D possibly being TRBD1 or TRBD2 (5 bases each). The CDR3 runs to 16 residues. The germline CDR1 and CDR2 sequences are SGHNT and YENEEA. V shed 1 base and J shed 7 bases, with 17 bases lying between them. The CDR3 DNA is TGTGCCAGCAGCTTAGGACGGGGCAGAGACCTGAATGAGCAGTTCTTC. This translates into CASSLGRGRDLNEQFF.

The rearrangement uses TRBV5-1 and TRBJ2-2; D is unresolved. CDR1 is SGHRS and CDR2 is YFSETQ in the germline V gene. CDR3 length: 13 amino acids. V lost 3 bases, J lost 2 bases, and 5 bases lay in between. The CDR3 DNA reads TGCGCCAGCAGCTATAGAAACACCGGGGAGCTGTTTTTT. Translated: CASSYRNTGELFF.

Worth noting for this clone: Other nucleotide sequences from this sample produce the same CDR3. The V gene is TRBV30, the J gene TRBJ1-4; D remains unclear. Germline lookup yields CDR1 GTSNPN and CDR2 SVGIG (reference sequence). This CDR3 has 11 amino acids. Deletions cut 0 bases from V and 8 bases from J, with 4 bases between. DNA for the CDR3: TGTGCCTGGAGTGTGGGGGAAAAACTGTTTTTT. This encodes CAWSVGEKLFF.

The CDR3 reads CASSVDGGPGEQYF. CDR3 DNA: TGTGCCAGCAGCGTAGACGGGGGGCCAGGCGAGCAGTACTTC. The chain has TRBV9 and TRBJ2-7, with a weak D call TRBD2 (7 bases). The CDR3 has 14 amino acids. CDR1 and CDR2 from the germline V gene are SGDLS and YYNGEE. Trimming removed 0 bases at V and 6 bases at J, with 13 bases between.

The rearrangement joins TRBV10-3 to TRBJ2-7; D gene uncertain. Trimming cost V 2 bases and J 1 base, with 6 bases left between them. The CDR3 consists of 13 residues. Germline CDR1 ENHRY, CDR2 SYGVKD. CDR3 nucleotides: TGTGCCATCAGTGAGAACCCGTCCTACGAGCAGTACTTC. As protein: CAISENPSYEQYF.

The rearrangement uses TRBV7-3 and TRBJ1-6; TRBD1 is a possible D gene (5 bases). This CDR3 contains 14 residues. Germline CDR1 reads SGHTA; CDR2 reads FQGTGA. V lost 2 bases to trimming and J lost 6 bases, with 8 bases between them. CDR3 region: CASSLVGANSPLHF. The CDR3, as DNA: TGTGCCAGCAGCTTAGTAGGGGCTAATTCACCCCTCCACTTT.

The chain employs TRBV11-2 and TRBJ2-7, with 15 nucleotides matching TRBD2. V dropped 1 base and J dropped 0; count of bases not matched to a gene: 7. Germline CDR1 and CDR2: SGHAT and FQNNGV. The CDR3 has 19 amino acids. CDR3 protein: CASSLVGTSGGTSSYEQYF. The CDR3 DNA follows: TGTGCCAGCAGCTTAGTCGGGACTAGCGGGGGGACCAGCTCCTACGAGCAGTACTTC.

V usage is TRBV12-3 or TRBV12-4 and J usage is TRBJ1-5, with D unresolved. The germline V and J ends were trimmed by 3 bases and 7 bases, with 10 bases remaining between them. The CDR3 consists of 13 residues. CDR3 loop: CASSLAGRQPQHF. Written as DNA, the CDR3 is TGTGCCAGCAGTTTGGCAGGACGGCAGCCCCAGCATTTT.

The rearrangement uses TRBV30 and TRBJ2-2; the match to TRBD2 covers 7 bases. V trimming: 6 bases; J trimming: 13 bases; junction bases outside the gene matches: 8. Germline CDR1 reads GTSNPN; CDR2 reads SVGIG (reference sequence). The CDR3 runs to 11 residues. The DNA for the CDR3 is TGTGCCTGCCCCTACGGCGGGAGGCTGTTTTTT. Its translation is CACPYGGRLFF.

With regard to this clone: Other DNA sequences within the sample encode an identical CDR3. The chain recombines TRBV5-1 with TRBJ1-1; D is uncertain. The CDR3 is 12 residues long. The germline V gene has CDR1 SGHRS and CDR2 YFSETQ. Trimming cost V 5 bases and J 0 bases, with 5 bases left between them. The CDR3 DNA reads TGCGCCAGCAGTCTGCTGAACACTGAAGCTTTCTTT. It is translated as CASSLLNTEAFF.

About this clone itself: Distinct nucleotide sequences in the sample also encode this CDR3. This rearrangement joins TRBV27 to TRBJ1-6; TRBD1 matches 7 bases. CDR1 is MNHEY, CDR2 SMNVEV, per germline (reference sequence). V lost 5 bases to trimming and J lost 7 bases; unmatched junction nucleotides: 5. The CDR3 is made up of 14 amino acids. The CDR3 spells CASSLGQKNSPLHF. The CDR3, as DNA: TGTGCCAGCAGTCTGGGACAGAAAAATTCACCCCTCCACTTT.

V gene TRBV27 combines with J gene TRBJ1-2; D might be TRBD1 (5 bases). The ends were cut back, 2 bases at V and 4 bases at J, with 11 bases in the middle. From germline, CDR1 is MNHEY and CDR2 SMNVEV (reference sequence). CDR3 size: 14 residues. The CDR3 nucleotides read TGTGCCAGCAGTTTAAGGGGAACTGGCTATGGCTACACCTTC. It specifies CASSLRGTGYGYTF.

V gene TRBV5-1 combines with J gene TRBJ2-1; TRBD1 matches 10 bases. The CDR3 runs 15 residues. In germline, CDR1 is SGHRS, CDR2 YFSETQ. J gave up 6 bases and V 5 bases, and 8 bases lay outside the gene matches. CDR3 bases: TGCGCCAGCAGTCCTGACAGGGGGCGTTTCAATGAGCAGTTCTTC. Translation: CASSPDRGRFNEQFF.

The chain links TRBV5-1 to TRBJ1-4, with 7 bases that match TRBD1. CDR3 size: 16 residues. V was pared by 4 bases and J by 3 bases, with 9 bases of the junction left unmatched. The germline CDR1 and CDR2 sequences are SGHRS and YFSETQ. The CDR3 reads CASSPEGQLANEKLFF. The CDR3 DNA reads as TGCGCCAGCAGCCCGGAGGGACAGCTAGCTAATGAAAAACTGTTTTTT.

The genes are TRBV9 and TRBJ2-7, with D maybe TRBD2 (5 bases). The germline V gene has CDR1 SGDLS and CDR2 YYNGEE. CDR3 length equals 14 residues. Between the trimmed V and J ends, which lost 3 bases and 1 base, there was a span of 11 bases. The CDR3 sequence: CASSEEGGSYEQYF. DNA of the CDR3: TGTGCCAGCAGCGAAGAAGGAGGTTCCTACGAGCAGTACTTC.

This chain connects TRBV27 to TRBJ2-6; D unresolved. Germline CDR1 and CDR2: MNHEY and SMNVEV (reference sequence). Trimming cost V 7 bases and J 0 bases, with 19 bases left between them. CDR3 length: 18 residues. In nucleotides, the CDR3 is TGTGCCAGCACCTTGTATGGCGACGGAAGCTCTGGGGCCAACGTCCTGACTTTC. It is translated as CASTLYGDGSSGANVLTF.

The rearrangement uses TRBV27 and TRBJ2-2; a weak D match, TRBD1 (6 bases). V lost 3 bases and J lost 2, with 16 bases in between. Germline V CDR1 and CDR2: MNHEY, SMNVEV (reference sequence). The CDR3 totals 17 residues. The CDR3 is CASSFKPGHQNTGELFF. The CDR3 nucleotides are TGTGCCAGCAGTTTTAAGCCGGGACACCAAAACACCGGGGAGCTGTTTTTT.

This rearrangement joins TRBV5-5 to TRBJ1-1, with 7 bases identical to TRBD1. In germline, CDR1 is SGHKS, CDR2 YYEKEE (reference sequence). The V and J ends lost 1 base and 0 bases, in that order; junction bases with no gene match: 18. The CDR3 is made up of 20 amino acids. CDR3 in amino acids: CASSLSWAPGQTTMNTEAFF. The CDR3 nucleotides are TGTGCCAGCAGCTTGTCCTGGGCCCCGGGACAGACGACGATGAACACTGAAGCTTTCTTT.

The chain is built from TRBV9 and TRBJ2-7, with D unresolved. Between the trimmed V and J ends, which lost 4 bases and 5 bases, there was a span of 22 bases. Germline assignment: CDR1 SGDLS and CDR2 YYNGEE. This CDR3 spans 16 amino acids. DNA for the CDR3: TGTGCCAGCAGCCGAAACCCTAGGTACCCTAACGACGAGCAGTACTTC. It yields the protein CASSRNPRYPNDEQYF.

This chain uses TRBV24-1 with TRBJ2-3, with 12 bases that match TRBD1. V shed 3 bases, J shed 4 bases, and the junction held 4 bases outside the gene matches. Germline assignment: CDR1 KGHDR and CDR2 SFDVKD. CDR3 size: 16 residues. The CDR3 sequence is CATSDPGTGGADTQYF. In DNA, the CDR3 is TGTGCCACCAGTGATCCCGGGACAGGGGGCGCAGATACGCAGTATTTT.

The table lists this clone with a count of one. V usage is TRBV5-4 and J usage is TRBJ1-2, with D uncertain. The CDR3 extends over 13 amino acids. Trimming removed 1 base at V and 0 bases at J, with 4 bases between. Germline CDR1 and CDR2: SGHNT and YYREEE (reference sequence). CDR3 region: CASSLSANYGYTF. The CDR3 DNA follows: TGTGCCAGCAGCTTGAGCGCTAACTATGGCTACACCTTC.

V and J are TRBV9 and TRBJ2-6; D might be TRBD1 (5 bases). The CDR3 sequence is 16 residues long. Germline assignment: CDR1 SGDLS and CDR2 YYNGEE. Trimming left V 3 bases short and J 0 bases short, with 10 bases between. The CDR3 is CASSDYRLSGANVLTF. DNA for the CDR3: TGTGCCAGCAGCGATTACAGGCTCTCTGGGGCCAACGTCCTGACTTTC.